This T cell receptor beta chain was identified in a study of T cell responses to AZD1222 COVID-19 vaccine. Study-wide results and limits: The peak T cell response came first, and repertoires were sampled only after it. Clonal diversity may have been underestimated, and the donors were mostly white British, with more females than males. Spike regions recognized by vaccine-associated CD4 TCRs spanned the protein, led by 160-218 and 743-854.

This CDR3 has 13 amino acids. The ends were cut back, 5 bases at V and 5 bases at J, with 10 bases in the middle. Germline V gene sequence: CDR1 LNHDA, CDR2 SQIVND (reference sequence). About this clone: The antigen is not known.

The table came from immunoSEQ multiplex PCR; TCRdb's copy has only in-frame clones and leaves some out. There are 150,000 or so clones in the sample; 80% to 95% occur only once, and roughly 6% lies in the top ten. The chain recombines TRBV19 with TRBJ1-5, with unresolved D. The origin of this receptor is an adult who received the AZD1222 COVID-19 vaccine. This specimen consisted of peripheral blood, obtained 28 days after the second AZD1222 dose. Written as DNA, the CDR3 is TGTGCCAGTAGTTCGGAGGGTCATCAGCCCCAGCATTTT. Its translation is CASSSEGHQPQHF.